The entry below gives a single T cell receptor (beta chain) sequence along with its context. This record belongs to a study of shared clonotypes between healthy human individuals. The naive CD8 population came from CD45RO-negative cells selected for CCR7, without terminally differentiated effector memory CD45RA+ cells. The assay was carried out at the deep level. The data were produced by immunoSEQ multiplex PCR, yet TCRdb's version contains in-frame clones alone and is incomplete. The data show about 800,000 clones, roughly 96% seen once. V lost 5 bases to trimming and J lost 7 bases; unmatched junction nucleotides: 9. Germline CDR1 is MNHEY and CDR2 is SMNVEV (reference sequence). The CDR3 runs to 15 residues.

The receptor comes from a man aged 25 to 40 in good health. Sequenced: naive CD8+ T cells sorted from blood. V usage is TRBV27 and J usage is TRBJ2-7, with 12 bases that match TRBD1. The CDR3, as DNA: TGTGCCAGCAGTCTAGGGGGACAGGGGGCGCGGGAGCAGTACTTC. Its protein is CASSLGGQGAREQYF.